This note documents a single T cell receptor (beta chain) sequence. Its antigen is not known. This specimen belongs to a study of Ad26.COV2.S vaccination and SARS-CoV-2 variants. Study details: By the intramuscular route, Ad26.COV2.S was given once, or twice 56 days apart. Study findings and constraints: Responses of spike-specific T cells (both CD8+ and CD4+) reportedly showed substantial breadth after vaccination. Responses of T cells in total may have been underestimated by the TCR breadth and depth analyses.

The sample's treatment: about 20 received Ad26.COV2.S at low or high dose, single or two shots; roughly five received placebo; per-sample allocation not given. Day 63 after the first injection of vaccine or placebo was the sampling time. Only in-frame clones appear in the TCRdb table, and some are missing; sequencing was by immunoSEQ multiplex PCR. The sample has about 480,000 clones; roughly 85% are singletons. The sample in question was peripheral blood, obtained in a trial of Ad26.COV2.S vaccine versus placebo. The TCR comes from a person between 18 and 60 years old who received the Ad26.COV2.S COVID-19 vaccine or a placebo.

The CDR3 DNA is TGTGCCAGTAGTATACTACTAGCGGGAACGATGGAGCAGTACTTC. Translating gives CASSILLAGTMEQYF. The chain carries TRBV19 and TRBJ2-7; 10 nucleotides agree with TRBD2. This CDR3 region has 15 residues. CDR1 is LNHDA, CDR2 SQIVND, per germline (reference sequence). The V gene end was trimmed by 2 bases and the J gene end by 7 bases; junction bases not matched to a gene: 8. Full variable domain (missing parts from reference TRBV19 and TRBJ2-7): DGGITQSPKYLFRKEGQNVTLSCEQNLNHDAMYWYRQDPGQGLRLIYYSQIVNDFQKGDIAEGYSVSREKKESFPLTVTSAQKNPTAFYLCASSILLAGTMEQYFGPGTRLTVT.